This T cell receptor beta chain was identified in a study of blood T cell repertoires in COVID-19. Study-level background: Both acute and convalescent COVID-19 samples were obtained from the United States, Italy and Spain.

Assay used: immunoSEQ multiplex PCR; TCRdb lists only in-frame clones, some missing. This table holds some 300,000 clones, approximately 86% found once. The CDR3 has 17 residues. Germline CDR1 and CDR2: ENHRY and SYGVKD. Losses at the gene ends were 0 bases for V and 0 bases for J; bases not matched to a gene: 7. This sequence joins TRBV10-3 and TRBJ1-2; 7 positions agree with TRBD1. Sequenced: peripheral blood. This sequence originates from a woman in her 70s with COVID-19, enrolled during active disease. As DNA, the CDR3 is TGTGCCATCAGTGAGTCGTGGGGGCAGGGGGCTAACTATGGCTACACCTTC. This encodes CAISESWGQGANYGYTF.